These T cell receptor beta chains were read from a single sample in a study of cytomegalovirus exposure and HLA in healthy donors. Repertoires were generated with immunoSEQ multiplex PCR, while TCRdb's copy carries only in-frame clones and drops some. The sample includes more than 75,000 clones, roughly four fifths of them seen just once. Sample: PBMCs. The receptors here all came from a woman between 18 and 29 years old in good health and CMV-seropositive. Both conserved end residues are part of each CDR3. Fields, in order: D gene, J gene, clone size, V gene, CDR3 protein, CDR3 DNA. The D gene is left open where the match is weak. A clone size is listed for some rows: how often the clone was seen (once, few, many), or a class if it is expanded.

D: NA; J: TRBJ2-7; size: NA; V: TRBV7-2; CDR3: CASSFSAHTYEQYF; DNA: TGTGCCAGCAGCTTCTCCGCACACACCTACGAGCAGTACTTC
D: NA; J: TRBJ1-1; size: NA; V: TRBV5-8; CDR3: CASSLDWNTEAFF; DNA: TGTGCCAGCAGCTTGGACTGGAACACTGAAGCTTTCTTT
D: NA; J: TRBJ1-1; size: NA; V: TRBV12-5; CDR3: CASGFSGKLGTEAFF; DNA: TGTGCTAGTGGTTTTTCAGGGAAGTTGGGCACTGAAGCTTTCTTT
D: TRBD2; J: TRBJ2-3; size: NA; V: TRBV10-3; CDR3: CAISEISGGSDTQYF; DNA: TGTGCCATCAGTGAGATCAGCGGGGGATCAGATACGCAGTATTTT
D: TRBD2; J: TRBJ2-7; size: NA; V: TRBV5-6; CDR3: CASSLLAGNNEQYF; DNA: TGTGCCAGCAGCTTATTAGCGGGAAACAACGAGCAGTACTTC
D: TRBD2; J: TRBJ2-2; size: NA; V: TRBV7-3; CDR3: CASSLGTSGYTGELFF; DNA: TGTGCCAGCAGCTTAGGGACTAGCGGATACACCGGGGAGCTGTTTTTT
D: TRBD1; J: TRBJ2-3; size: NA; V: TRBV30; CDR3: CAWSVAWDRFTDTQYF; DNA: TGTGCCTGGAGTGTGGCCTGGGACAGGTTCACAGATACGCAGTATTTT
D: NA; J: TRBJ2-2; size: NA; V: TRBV6-4; CDR3: CDSSERGTGELFF; DNA: TGTGACAGCAGTGAAAGGGGCACCGGGGAGCTGTTTTTT
D: NA; J: TRBJ2-5; size: NA; V: TRBV29-1; CDR3: CSVFGQGRETQYF; DNA: TGCAGCGTCTTTGGGCAGGGTCGAGAGACCCAGTACTTC
D: NA; J: TRBJ1-2; size: NA; V: TRBV28; CDR3: CASSLMVAGGLYGYTF; DNA: TGTGCCAGCAGTTTAATGGTGGCAGGAGGGCTCTATGGCTACACCTTC
D: NA; J: TRBJ1-1; size: NA; V: TRBV5-4; CDR3: CASSFQSRAPPNTEAFF; DNA: TGTGCCAGCAGCTTTCAGTCGAGGGCCCCACCGAACACTGAAGCTTTCTTT
D: TRBD2; J: TRBJ2-1; size: NA; V: TRBV7-8; CDR3: CASSYLAGGELHEQFF; DNA: TGTGCCAGCAGCTATCTAGCGGGAGGGGAGCTGCATGAGCAGTTCTTC
D: NA; J: TRBJ2-5; size: NA; V: TRBV7-9; CDR3: CATLTPSTAQETQYF; DNA: TGTGCCACATTAACCCCCAGCACAGCCCAAGAGACCCAGTACTTC
D: NA; J: TRBJ2-1; size: once; V: TRBV6-5; CDR3: CASSYAGPNEQFF; DNA: TGTGCCAGCAGTTACGCGGGACCCAATGAGCAGTTCTTC
D: TRBD1; J: TRBJ2-1; size: NA; V: TRBV6-1; CDR3: CASREPGQPSYNEQFF; DNA: TGTGCCAGCAGAGAACCGGGACAGCCCTCCTACAATGAGCAGTTCTTC
D: TRBD1; J: TRBJ1-4; size: NA; V: TRBV13; CDR3: CASSSWTGPNNEKLFF; DNA: TGTGCCAGCAGCTCCTGGACAGGCCCCAATAATGAAAAACTGTTTTTT
D: TRBD1; J: TRBJ2-1; size: NA; V: TRBV29-1; CDR3: CSVATGTGGTEQFF; DNA: TGCAGCGTCGCGACCGGGACAGGGGGCACTGAGCAGTTCTTC
D: TRBD1; J: TRBJ2-2; size: NA; V: TRBV6-5; CDR3: CASSYGTGIGELFF; DNA: TGTGCCAGCAGTTACGGGACAGGGATCGGGGAGCTGTTTTTT
D: NA; J: TRBJ1-1; size: NA; V: TRBV18; CDR3: CASSPPRGGNTEAFF; DNA: TGTGCCAGCTCACCCCCCCGGGGGGGGAACACTGAAGCTTTCTTT
D: NA; J: TRBJ2-7; size: NA; V: TRBV14; CDR3: CASSQPGQPNSYEQYF; DNA: TGTGCCAGCAGCCAACCGGGACAACCTAACTCCTACGAGCAGTACTTC
D: NA; J: TRBJ1-1; size: NA; V: TRBV9; CDR3: CASSPQTEAFF; DNA: TGTGCCAGCAGCCCCCAAACTGAAGCTTTCTTT
D: TRBD1; J: TRBJ2-7; size: NA; V: TRBV6-5; CDR3: CASSRDSYEQYF; DNA: TGTGCCAGCAGTCGGGACAGCTACGAGCAGTACTTC
D: NA; J: TRBJ1-2; size: NA; V: TRBV4-1; CDR3: CASRETGKAANYGYTF; DNA: TGCGCCAGCAGAGAAACAGGGAAGGCTGCTAACTATGGCTACACCTTC
D: TRBD1; J: TRBJ1-4; size: NA; V: TRBV6-1; CDR3: CASSEYQGASEKLFF; DNA: TGTGCCAGCAGTGAATACCAGGGGGCTAGTGAAAAACTGTTTTTT
D: NA; J: TRBJ1-1; size: NA; V: TRBV6-5; CDR3: CASGRQGSNTEAFF; DNA: TGTGCCAGCGGTAGGCAGGGGTCGAACACTGAAGCTTTCTTT
D: TRBD1; J: TRBJ1-2; size: once; V: TRBV7-9; CDR3: CASSSADRGVRYTF; DNA: TGTGCCAGCAGCTCCGCGGACAGGGGGGTTCGCTACACCTTC
D: TRBD1; J: TRBJ2-7; size: NA; V: TRBV5-6; CDR3: CASSPGTGGSYEQYF; DNA: TGTGCCAGCAGCCCTGGGACAGGTGGATCCTACGAGCAGTACTTC
D: TRBD1; J: TRBJ2-7; size: NA; V: TRBV5-1; CDR3: CASSLSSGTVHEQYF; DNA: TGCGCCAGCAGCTTGTCTTCCGGGACAGTGCACGAGCAGTACTTC
D: TRBD2; J: TRBJ2-7; size: NA; V: TRBV23-1; CDR3: CASSRLAGPYSYEQYF; DNA: TGCGCCAGCAGTAGGCTAGCGGGGCCTTACTCCTACGAGCAGTACTTC
D: TRBD1; J: TRBJ2-7; size: NA; V: TRBV5-4; CDR3: CASRLTGGGSYEQYF; DNA: TGTGCCAGCAGACTTACAGGGGGCGGCAGCTACGAGCAGTACTTC
D: NA; J: TRBJ1-1; size: NA; V: TRBV15; CDR3: CATSRGSGMNTEAFF; DNA: TGTGCCACCAGCAGAGGATCAGGGATGAACACTGAAGCTTTCTTT
D: NA; J: TRBJ1-3; size: once; V: TRBV11-2; CDR3: CASSPIRGPGNTIYF; DNA: TGTGCCAGCAGCCCGATCAGGGGACCTGGAAACACCATATATTTT
D: TRBD1; J: TRBJ2-3; size: NA; V: TRBV10-1; CDR3: CASSVHRQGSSTDTQYF; DNA: TGCGCCAGCAGCGTACATCGACAGGGATCTAGCACAGATACGCAGTATTTT
D: TRBD1; J: TRBJ1-1; size: few; V: TRBV6-6; CDR3: CASSRQGYTEAFF; DNA: TGTGCCAGCAGTAGACAGGGGTACACTGAAGCTTTCTTT
D: NA; J: TRBJ2-1; size: NA; V: TRBV2; CDR3: CASSGDHSYNEQFF; DNA: TGTGCCAGCAGTGGCGATCACTCCTACAATGAGCAGTTCTTC
D: TRBD1; J: TRBJ2-1; size: once; V: TRBV28; CDR3: CASSFRGTGVNEQFF; DNA: TGTGCCAGCAGTTTCCGCGGGACAGGGGTCAATGAGCAGTTCTTC
D: TRBD2; J: TRBJ2-4; size: NA; V: TRBV28; CDR3: CASNGEGSLNIQYF; DNA: TGTGCCAGCAATGGGGAGGGGTCTCTAAACATTCAGTACTTC
D: TRBD2; J: TRBJ2-7; size: NA; V: TRBV6-5; CDR3: CASSTIAGHEQYF; DNA: TGTGCCAGCAGTACGATAGCGGGCCACGAGCAGTACTTC
D: TRBD2; J: TRBJ2-3; size: NA; V: TRBV19; CDR3: CASSPWTSGGASTDTQYF; DNA: TGTGCCAGTAGTCCGTGGACTAGCGGGGGCGCTAGCACAGATACGCAGTATTTT
D: TRBD1; J: TRBJ1-2; size: once; V: TRBV28; CDR3: CASSLTGNYGYTF; DNA: TGTGCCAGCAGTTTGACAGGGAACTATGGCTACACCTTC
D: TRBD1; J: TRBJ1-5; size: NA; V: TRBV27; CDR3: CASRPGTGRNQPQHF; DNA: TGTGCCAGCAGACCGGGGACAGGGAGGAATCAGCCCCAGCATTTT
D: NA; J: TRBJ1-1; size: NA; V: TRBV6-5; CDR3: CASSYSSSGGGTEAFF; DNA: TGTGCCAGCAGTTACTCAAGTTCCGGGGGGGGCACTGAAGCTTTCTTT
D: NA; J: TRBJ2-6; size: NA; V: TRBV12-5; CDR3: CASGLGRGGANVLTF; DNA: TGTGCTAGTGGTTTGGGTCGGGGTGGGGCCAACGTCCTGACTTTC
D: NA; J: TRBJ1-2; size: once; V: TRBV5-1; CDR3: CASSSGVPVGNYGYTF; DNA: TGCGCCAGCAGCTCCGGGGTGCCGGTGGGGAATTATGGCTACACCTTC
D: NA; J: TRBJ1-5; size: NA; V: TRBV19; CDR3: CASTVRPPVVAEDQPQHF; DNA: TGTGCCAGTACCGTCCGCCCCCCGGTCGTGGCCGAGGATCAGCCCCAGCATTTT
D: NA; J: TRBJ2-2; size: NA; V: TRBV6-4; CDR3: CASSPSNTGELFF; DNA: TGTGCCAGCAGTCCGTCGAACACCGGGGAGCTGTTTTTT
D: TRBD1; J: TRBJ1-1; size: NA; V: TRBV19; CDR3: CASSIEYRGEAFF; DNA: TGTGCCAGTAGTATAGAATACAGGGGAGAAGCTTTCTTT